This T cell receptor (beta chain) was found in a study of T cell repertoires in cytomegalovirus infection. Background on the study: Public TCR beta signatures were indicative of both CMV infection and a matching HLA type. Study conclusions and caveats: There were carriers of CMV plus the relevant HLA, and cumulative public TCR beta family frequency identified them. The ex vivo response was dominated by HLA-C-restricted CMV-specific TCR beta clonotypes.

TCRdb recomputed calls from the reads with MiXCR, one row per CDR3 protein. Altogether under 300,000 distinct CDR3 sequences are present, around 15% being singletons, with the ten largest covering approximately 51%. In this sample, this clonotype turned up many times. Its specificity is unknown. The germline V gene has CDR1 SGHTA and CDR2 FQGTGA. The length of the CDR3 is 18 residues. The junction had 4 bases not matched to a gene; V was cut back by 0 bases and J by 0 bases. The specimen was CD8+ T cells from PBMCs. This clonotype was sampled from a human donor in good health (CMV status not recorded). Some clones in this sample may be carry-over from other donors' samples. V usage is TRBV7-3 and J usage is TRBJ2-3; 12 positions agree with TRBD2. The CDR3 region is CASSLTLLAGGSTDTQYF. The CDR3 DNA reads as TGTGCCAGCAGCTTAACGTTGCTAGCGGGGGGGAGCACAGATACGCAGTATTTT.